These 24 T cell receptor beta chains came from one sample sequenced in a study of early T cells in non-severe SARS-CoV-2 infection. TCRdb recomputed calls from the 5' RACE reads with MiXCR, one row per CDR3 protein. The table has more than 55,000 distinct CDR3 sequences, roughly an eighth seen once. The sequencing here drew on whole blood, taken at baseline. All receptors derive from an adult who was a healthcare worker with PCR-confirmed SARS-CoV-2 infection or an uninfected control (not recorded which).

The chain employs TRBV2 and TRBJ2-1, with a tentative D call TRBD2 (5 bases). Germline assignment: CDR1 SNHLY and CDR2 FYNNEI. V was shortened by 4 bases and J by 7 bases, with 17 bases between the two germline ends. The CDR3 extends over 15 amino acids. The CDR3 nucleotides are TGTGCCAGCAGTGCCGGACTGGGGATTTGGAATGAGCAGTTCTTC. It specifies CASSAGLGIWNEQFF.

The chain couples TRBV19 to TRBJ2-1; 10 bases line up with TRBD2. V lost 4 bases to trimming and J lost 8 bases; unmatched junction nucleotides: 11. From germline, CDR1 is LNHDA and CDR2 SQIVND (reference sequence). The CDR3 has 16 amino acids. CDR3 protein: CASSTWASGSLDEQFF. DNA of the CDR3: TGTGCCAGTAGTACATGGGCTAGCGGGAGTCTGGATGAGCAGTTCTTC.

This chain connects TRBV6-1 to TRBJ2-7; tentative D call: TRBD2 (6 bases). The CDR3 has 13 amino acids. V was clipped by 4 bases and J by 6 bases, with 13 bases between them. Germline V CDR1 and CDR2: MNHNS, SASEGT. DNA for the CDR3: TGTGCCAGCAGTGGAGGGAGGCTCCTCGAGCAGTACTTC. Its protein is CASSGGRLLEQYF.

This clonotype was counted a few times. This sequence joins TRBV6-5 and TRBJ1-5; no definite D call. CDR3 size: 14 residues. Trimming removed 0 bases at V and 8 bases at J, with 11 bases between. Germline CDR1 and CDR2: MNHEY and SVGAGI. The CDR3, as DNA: TGTGCCAGCAGTTACTCGTTGGGGTCGGAGCCCCAGCATTTT. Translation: CASSYSLGSEPQHF.

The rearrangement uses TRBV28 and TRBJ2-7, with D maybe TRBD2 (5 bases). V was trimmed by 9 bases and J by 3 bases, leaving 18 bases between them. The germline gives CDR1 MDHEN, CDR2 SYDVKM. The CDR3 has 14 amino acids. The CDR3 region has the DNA TGTGCCAGTGGACTCGGGTCTCCCATCTACGAGCAGTACTTC. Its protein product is CASGLGSPIYEQYF.

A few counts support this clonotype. The CDR3 nucleotides are TGTGCCATCAGTGAGGGGTTGGAACTGTTTTTT. Translation gives CAISEGLELFF. V and J are TRBV10-3 and TRBJ1-4; D not certain. The CDR3 is 11 residues long. The V end lost 2 bases, the J end lost 12 bases, and 7 bases lay between the germline ends. Germline V lookup: CDR1 ENHRY, CDR2 SYGVKD.

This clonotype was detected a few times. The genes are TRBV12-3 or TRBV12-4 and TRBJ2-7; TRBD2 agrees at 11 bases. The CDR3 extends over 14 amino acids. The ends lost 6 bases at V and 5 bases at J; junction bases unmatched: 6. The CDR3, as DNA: TGTGCCAGCAGGCCGACTAGCGGGAAAGACGAGCAGTACTTC. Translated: CASRPTSGKDEQYF.

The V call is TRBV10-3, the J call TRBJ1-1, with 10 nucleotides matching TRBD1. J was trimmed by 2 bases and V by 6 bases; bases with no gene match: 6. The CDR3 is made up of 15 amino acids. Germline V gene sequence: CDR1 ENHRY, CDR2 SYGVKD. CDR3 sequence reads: CAISPDRGDNTEAFF. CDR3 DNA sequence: TGTGCCATCAGCCCGGACAGGGGGGATAACACTGAAGCTTTCTTT.

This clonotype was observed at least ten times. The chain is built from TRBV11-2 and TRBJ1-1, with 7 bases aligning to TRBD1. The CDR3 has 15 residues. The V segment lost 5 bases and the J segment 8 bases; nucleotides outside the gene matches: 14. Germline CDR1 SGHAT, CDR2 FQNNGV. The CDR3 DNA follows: TGTGCCAGCAGCGGGAGGGACAGCGGGTTACGGGAAGCTTTCTTT. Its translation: CASSGRDSGLREAFF.

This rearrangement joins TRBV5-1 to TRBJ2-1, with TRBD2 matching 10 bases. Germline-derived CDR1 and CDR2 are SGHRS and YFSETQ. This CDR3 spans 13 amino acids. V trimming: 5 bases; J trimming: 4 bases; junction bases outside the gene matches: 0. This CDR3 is CASRTSGYNEQFF. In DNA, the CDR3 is TGCGCCAGCAGGACTAGCGGGTACAATGAGCAGTTCTTC.

The CDR3: CASSYGPGPSYEQYF. The CDR3 DNA follows: TGTGCCAGCAGTTACGGGCCAGGGCCATCCTACGAGCAGTACTTC. V is TRBV6-5 and J is TRBJ2-7; a possible D gene is TRBD1 (5 bases). CDR1 is MNHEY, CDR2 SVGAGI, per germline. V dropped 2 bases and J dropped 1 base, with 12 bases sitting between them. This CDR3 is built from 15 residues.

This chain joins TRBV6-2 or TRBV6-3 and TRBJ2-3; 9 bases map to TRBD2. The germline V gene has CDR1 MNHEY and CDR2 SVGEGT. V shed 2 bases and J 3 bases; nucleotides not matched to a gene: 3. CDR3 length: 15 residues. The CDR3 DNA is TGTGCCAGCAGTTACGTGAGCGGGGGGACAGATACGCAGTATTTT. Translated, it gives CASSYVSGGTDTQYF.

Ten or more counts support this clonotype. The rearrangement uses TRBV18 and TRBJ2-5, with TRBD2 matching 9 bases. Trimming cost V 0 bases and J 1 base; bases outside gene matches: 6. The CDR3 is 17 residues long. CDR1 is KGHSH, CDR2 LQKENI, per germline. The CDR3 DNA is TGTGCCAGCTCACCACCGAGGCTAGCGGGGATCCAAGAGACCCAGTACTTC. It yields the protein CASSPPRLAGIQETQYF.

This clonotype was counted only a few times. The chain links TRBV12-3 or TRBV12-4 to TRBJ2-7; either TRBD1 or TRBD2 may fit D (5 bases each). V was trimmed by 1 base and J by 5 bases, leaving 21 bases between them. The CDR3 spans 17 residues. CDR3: CASSLGLRQGDLDEQYF. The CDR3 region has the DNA TGTGCCAGCAGTTTAGGGCTCCGGCAGGGAGATTTGGACGAGCAGTACTTC.

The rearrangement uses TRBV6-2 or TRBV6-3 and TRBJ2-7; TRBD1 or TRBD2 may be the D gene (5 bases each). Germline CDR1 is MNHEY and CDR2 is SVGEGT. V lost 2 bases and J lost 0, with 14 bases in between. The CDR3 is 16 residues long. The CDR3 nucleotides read TGTGCCAGCAGTTACGCAACCGGGACCAGCTCCTACGAGCAGTACTTC. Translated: CASSYATGTSSYEQYF.

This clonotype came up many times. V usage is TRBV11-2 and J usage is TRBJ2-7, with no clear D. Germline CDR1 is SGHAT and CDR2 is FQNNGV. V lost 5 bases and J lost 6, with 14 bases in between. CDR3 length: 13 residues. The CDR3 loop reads CASSGVGSREQYF. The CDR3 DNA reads TGTGCCAGCAGCGGCGTCGGCAGTCGCGAGCAGTACTTC.

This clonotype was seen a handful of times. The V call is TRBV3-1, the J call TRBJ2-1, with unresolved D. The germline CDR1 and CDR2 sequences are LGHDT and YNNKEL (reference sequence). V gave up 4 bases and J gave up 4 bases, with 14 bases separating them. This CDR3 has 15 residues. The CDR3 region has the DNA TGTGCCAGCAGCCCCGAGATCACCCGGTACAATGAGCAGTTCTTC. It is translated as CASSPEITRYNEQFF.

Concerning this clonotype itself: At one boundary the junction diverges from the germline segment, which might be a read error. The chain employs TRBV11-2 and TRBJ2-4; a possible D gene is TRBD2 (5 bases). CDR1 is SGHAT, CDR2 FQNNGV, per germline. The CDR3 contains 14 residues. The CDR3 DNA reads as TGTGCCGGCAGCTTAGATCGGAGCGGAAACATTCAGTACTTC. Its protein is CAGSLDRSGNIQYF.

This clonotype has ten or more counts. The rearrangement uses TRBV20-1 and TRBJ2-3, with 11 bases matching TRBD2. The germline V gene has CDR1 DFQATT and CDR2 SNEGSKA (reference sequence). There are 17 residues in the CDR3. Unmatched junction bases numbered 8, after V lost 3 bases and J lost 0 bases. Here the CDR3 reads CSASLGLADLSTDTQYF. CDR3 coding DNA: TGCAGTGCTAGTCTGGGACTAGCGGACTTAAGCACAGATACGCAGTATTTT.

In DNA form, the CDR3 reads TGTGCCAGCAGCGTAGCAGGGCAAGAGACCCAGTACTTC. Translated, it gives CASSVAGQETQYF. The V call is TRBV9, the J call TRBJ2-5; maybe TRBD1 (5 bases). There are 13 residues in the CDR3. Per the germline V gene, CDR1 is SGDLS and CDR2 is YYNGEE. V was shortened by 0 bases and J by 2 bases, with 5 bases between the two germline ends.

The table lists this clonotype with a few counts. The CDR3 DNA follows: TGTGCCAGCAGCTTAGACCTGGGGACCTACGAGCAGTACTTC. Protein: CASSLDLGTYEQYF. This chain connects TRBV11-3 to TRBJ2-7; D is undetermined. The CDR3 extends over 14 amino acids. V was shortened by 0 bases and J by 2 bases, with 8 bases between the two germline ends. From germline, CDR1 is SGHNT and CDR2 YENEEA.

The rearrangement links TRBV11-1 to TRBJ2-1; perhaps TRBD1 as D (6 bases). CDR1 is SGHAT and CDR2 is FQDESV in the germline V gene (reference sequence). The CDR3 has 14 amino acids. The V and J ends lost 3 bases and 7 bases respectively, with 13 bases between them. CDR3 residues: CASSFSGTNNEQFF. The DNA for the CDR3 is TGTGCCAGCAGCTTCTCCGGGACAAATAATGAGCAGTTCTTC.

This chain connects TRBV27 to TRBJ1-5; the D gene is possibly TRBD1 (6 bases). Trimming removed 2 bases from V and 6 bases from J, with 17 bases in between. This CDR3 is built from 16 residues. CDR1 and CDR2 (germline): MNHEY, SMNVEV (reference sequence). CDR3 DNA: TGTGCCAGCAGTTTAAAGTCAGGGGTGTTTGTTCAGCCCCAGCATTTT. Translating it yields CASSLKSGVFVQPQHF.

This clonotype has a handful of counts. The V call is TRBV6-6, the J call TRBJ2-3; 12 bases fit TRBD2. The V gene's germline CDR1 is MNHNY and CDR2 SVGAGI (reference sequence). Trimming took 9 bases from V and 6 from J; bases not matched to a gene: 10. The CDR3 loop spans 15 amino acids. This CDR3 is CASLLGLAGWDTQYF. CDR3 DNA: TGTGCCAGTTTACTCGGACTAGCGGGATGGGATACGCAGTATTTT.